The 27 T cell receptor beta chains in this list originate from one sample, sequenced in a study of cytomegalovirus exposure and HLA in healthy donors. Sequenced by immunoSEQ multiplex PCR; TCRdb stores in-frame clones only, minus some. The data show 250,000 to 400,000 clones, with approximately 85% seen just once and around 0.96% held by the top ten. Input material: PBMCs. Receptors were obtained from a man aged 25 to 40 in good health and CMV-seronegative.

The chain combines TRBV19 with TRBJ1-4; 9 positions agree with TRBD1. Germline lookup yields CDR1 LNHDA and CDR2 SQIVND (reference sequence). This CDR3 spans 16 amino acids. The junction had 16 bases not matched to a gene; V was cut back by 6 bases and J by 11 bases. CDR3 amino acids: CASSSTGGAYSTKLFF. Here the CDR3 DNA reads TGTGCCAGTAGCAGCACAGGGGGCGCGTACTCTACCAAACTGTTTTTT.

The rearrangement uses TRBV4-2 and TRBJ2-2; D might be TRBD1 (5 bases). The CDR3 is 13 residues long. Per the germline V gene, CDR1 is LGHNA and CDR2 is YNFKEQ. The V end was cut by 6 bases, the J end by 3 bases, with 8 bases between. The CDR3 region has the DNA TGTGCCAGCAGTACAGGATACACCGGGGAGCTGTTTTTT. Translated: CASSTGYTGELFF.

This clone was detected a few times. The V gene is TRBV5-8, the J gene TRBJ1-2; TRBD1 matches at 9 bases. The junction had 8 bases not matched to a gene; V was cut back by 5 bases and J by 6 bases. CDR1 is SGHTS and CDR2 is YDEGEE in the germline V gene. This CDR3 spans 14 amino acids. The CDR3 spells CASSRPGQGHGYTF. The CDR3 DNA is TGTGCCAGCAGTCGACCGGGACAGGGCCATGGCTACACCTTC.

This clone has just a few counts. The chain recombines TRBV10-3 with TRBJ2-4; 11 bases line up with TRBD1. J was trimmed by 0 bases and V by 4 bases; bases with no gene match: 2. The CDR3 loop spans 16 amino acids. Germline-derived CDR1 and CDR2 are ENHRY and SYGVKD. The DNA of the CDR3 is TGTGCCATCAGTGGGGGGACAGGGGGAGCCAAAAACATTCAGTACTTC. Translated, it gives CAISGGTGGAKNIQYF.

The chain couples TRBV6-6 to TRBJ1-2; D unresolved. With 7 bases removed from V and 0 bases from J, the gap between germline ends came to 6 bases. Germline-derived CDR1 and CDR2 are MNHNY and SVGAGI (reference sequence). The CDR3 contains 12 residues. CDR3 in DNA: TGTGCCAGCACGAGGCCTAACTATGGCTACACCTTC. This codes for CASTRPNYGYTF.

CDR3 DNA sequence: TGTGCCAGCAGTTACCAGGGGGGCGAGAAGAACACCATATATTTT. The encoded protein is CASSYQGGEKNTIYF. The V gene is TRBV6-6, the J gene TRBJ1-3; TRBD1 aligns across 7 bases. The germline V gene has CDR1 MNHNY and CDR2 SVGAGI (reference sequence). Losses at the gene ends were 2 bases for V and 7 bases for J; bases not matched to a gene: 8. The length of the CDR3 is 15 residues.

This clone appeared once. The chain has TRBV7-9 and TRBJ2-4, with D possibly matching TRBD1 (7 bases). V shed 5 bases and J shed 2 bases, with 22 bases lying between them. In germline, CDR1 is SEHNR, CDR2 FQNEAQ (reference sequence). This CDR3 comprises 18 residues. CDR3 region: CASSHLRQGGQTKNIQYF. The CDR3, as DNA: TGTGCCAGCAGCCACTTGCGGCAGGGGGGACAAACCAAAAACATTCAGTACTTC. The full variable domain, in which reference TRBV7-9 and TRBJ2-4 provide the parts outside the CDR3, is DTGVSQNPRHKITKRGQNVTFRCDPISEHNRLYWYRQTLGQGPEFLTYFQNEAQLEKSRLLSDRFSAERPKGSFSTLEIQRTEQGDSAMYLCASSHLRQGGQTKNIQYFGAGTRLSVL.

The chain combines TRBV5-1 with TRBJ2-2; TRBD1 matches at 8 bases. This CDR3 has 15 amino acids. V shed 3 bases, J shed 0 bases, and the junction held 1 base outside the gene matches. The V gene's germline CDR1 is SGHRS and CDR2 YFSETQ. The CDR3 DNA is TGCGCCAGCAGCTGGGGACAGGCGAACACCGGGGAGCTGTTTTTT. Residues: CASSWGQANTGELFF. The entire variable domain, with the rest obtained from reference TRBV5-1 and TRBJ2-2, is as follows: KAGVTQTPRYLIKTRGQQVTLSCSPISGHRSVSWYQQTPGQGLQFLFEYFSETQRNKGNFPGRFSGRQFSNSRSEMNVSTLELGDSALYLCASSWGQANTGELFFGEGSRLTVL.

The chain links TRBV18 to TRBJ2-1, with TRBD1 matching 8 bases. The germline CDR1 and CDR2 sequences are KGHSH and LQKENI. CDR3 length: 18 amino acids. The V and J ends lost 4 bases and 2 bases, in that order; junction bases with no gene match: 13. CDR3 sequence reads: CASSLPDPVDRAYNEQFF. The CDR3 coding sequence is TGTGCCAGCTCACTACCCGATCCTGTGGACAGGGCCTACAATGAGCAGTTCTTC.

V and J are TRBV7-6 and TRBJ2-2; 9 bases align to TRBD2. The J segment lost 2 bases and the V segment lost 5 bases, leaving 12 bases of the junction unmatched. The CDR3 length is 18 residues. Per the germline V gene, CDR1 is SGHVS and CDR2 is FNYEAQ. CDR3: CASSPSPVAGVNTGELFF. DNA of the CDR3: TGTGCCAGCAGCCCCTCCCCGGTAGCGGGGGTAAACACCGGGGAGCTGTTTTTT.

The rearrangement links TRBV18 to TRBJ1-1; 8 positions match TRBD1. Germline CDR1 and CDR2: KGHSH and LQKENI. The CDR3 runs 15 residues. The V segment lost 3 bases and the J segment 6 bases; nucleotides outside the gene matches: 9. CDR3 bases: TGTGCCAGCTCACCCAGGGACAGGATCAAGGCTGAAGCTTTCTTT. As protein: CASSPRDRIKAEAFF.

The chain combines TRBV19 with TRBJ1-5; D unresolved. The CDR3 has 18 residues. The V end lost 4 bases, the J end lost 5 bases, and 24 bases lay between the germline ends. CDR1 is LNHDA and CDR2 is SQIVND in the germline V gene (reference sequence). As DNA, the CDR3 is TGTGCCAGTAGTACATTTGTCGGTACCGCGGGAGCGGATCAGCCCCAGCATTTT. Residues: CASSTFVGTAGADQPQHF.

The chain is built from TRBV14 and TRBJ1-2, with TRBD1 matching over 7 bases. The CDR3 covers 15 residues. V was clipped by 4 bases and J by 5 bases; unmatched bases: 10. The V gene's germline CDR1 is SGHDN and CDR2 FVKESK. For the CDR3, the DNA is TGTGCCAGCAGCCCGGCGGGACAGATACTATATGGCTACACCTTC. This sequence encodes CASSPAGQILYGYTF. Combining the CDR3 with reference TRBV14 and TRBJ1-2 gives the whole variable domain EAGVTQFPSHSVIEKGQTVTLRCDPISGHDNLYWYRRVMGKEIKFLLHFVKESKQDESGMPNNRFLAERTGGTYSTLKVQPAELEDSGVYFCASSPAGQILYGYTFGSGTRLTVV.

The V and J genes are TRBV19 and TRBJ2-4, with 9 bases that match TRBD2. The V gene's germline CDR1 is LNHDA and CDR2 SQIVND (reference sequence). The length of the CDR3 is 14 residues. The junction had 3 bases not matched to a gene; V was cut back by 6 bases and J by 3 bases. The CDR3 here is CASRSSGGKNIQYF. The CDR3 DNA reads as TGTGCCAGTAGGAGTAGCGGGGGCAAAAACATTCAGTACTTC.

This clone came up a few times. This chain connects TRBV6-1 to TRBJ1-1; D unclear. The CDR3 sequence is 13 residues long. V gave up 8 bases and J gave up 1 base, with 11 bases separating them. Germline CDR1 MNHNS, CDR2 SASEGT. The CDR3 here is CASSDPGNTEAFF. The CDR3 DNA reads TGTGCCAGCTCTGACCCGGGGAACACTGAAGCTTTCTTT.

The chain carries TRBV6-1 and TRBJ1-5; no clear D. The CDR3 contains 16 residues. Germline V gene lookup returns CDR1 MNHNS and CDR2 SASEGT. Trimming took off 3 bases at V and 0 bases at J, with 12 bases between the two ends. CDR3 loop: CASSDQETTSNQPQHF. The CDR3 coding sequence is TGTGCCAGCAGTGATCAAGAGACAACTAGCAATCAGCCCCAGCATTTT.

J is TRBJ1-4 and V is TRBV7-6; possible D gene TRBD1, 6 bases. Trimming shortened V by 5 bases and J by 3 bases, and 13 bases separated the two germline ends. Germline V lookup: CDR1 SGHVS, CDR2 FNYEAQ. This CDR3 spans 15 amino acids. The CDR3 bases are TGTGCCAGCAGCCCAGCAGGGGCGGCTAATGAAAAACTGTTTTTT. Residues: CASSPAGAANEKLFF.

The rearrangement uses TRBV5-1 and TRBJ1-4; tentatively, D is TRBD1 (6 bases). CDR3 length equals 14 residues. CDR1 and CDR2 (germline): SGHRS, YFSETQ. V lost 1 base, J lost 6 bases, and 10 bases lay in between. The CDR3 sequence: CASSLSGGDEKLFF. CDR3 sequence (DNA): TGCGCCAGCAGCTTGAGTGGGGGCGATGAAAAACTGTTTTTT.

The chain joins TRBV5-5 to TRBJ1-1; D is ambiguous. With 4 bases removed from V and 4 bases from J, the gap between germline ends came to 11 bases. Germline CDR1 is SGHKS and CDR2 is YYEKEE (reference sequence). This CDR3 region has 13 residues. The CDR3 DNA reads TGTGCCAGCAGCGCCGGAGCGGGCACTGAAGCTTTCTTT. Protein: CASSAGAGTEAFF.

The V and J genes are TRBV2 and TRBJ1-6; TRBD1 matches at 7 bases. CDR3 size: 15 residues. Germline assignment: CDR1 SNHLY and CDR2 FYNNEI. After removal of 4 bases from V and 9 bases from J, the junction contained 9 bases not matched to a gene. CDR3 DNA: TGTGCCAGCAGTGTAAGGGACAGCGGAGGTTCACCCCTCCACTTT. It specifies CASSVRDSGGSPLHF.

This rearrangement joins TRBV4-3 to TRBJ2-3; perhaps TRBD2 as D (6 bases). CDR1 is LGHNA and CDR2 is YSLEER in the germline V gene. The CDR3 loop spans 17 amino acids. Trimming cost V 0 bases and J 2 bases, with 15 bases left between them. For the CDR3, the DNA is TGCGCCAGCAGCCAAGATGGGGGGACGTCTCTCACAGATACGCAGTATTTT. Amino acids: CASSQDGGTSLTDTQYF.

This sequence joins TRBV27 and TRBJ1-6; no reliable D call. The CDR3 is 17 residues long. The germline V gene has CDR1 MNHEY and CDR2 SMNVEV (reference sequence). The V end was cut by 3 bases, the J end by 0 bases, with 12 bases between. The CDR3 region has the DNA TGTGCCAGCAGTTTGGCCAGACAAAGCTCCTATAATTCACCCCTCCACTTT. Translated, it gives CASSLARQSSYNSPLHF.

The rearrangement links TRBV7-8 to TRBJ1-2; the match to TRBD1 covers 11 bases. Germline CDR1 and CDR2: SGHVS and FQNEAQ. V dropped 4 bases and J dropped 8; count of bases not matched to a gene: 6. The CDR3 loop spans 14 amino acids. CDR3 coding DNA: TGTGCCAGCAGCTCAGGACAGGGGGCTTGGGGCTACACCTTC. This translates into CASSSGQGAWGYTF.

This chain connects TRBV11-2 to TRBJ1-1, with D tentatively TRBD1 (5 bases). The CDR3 totals 16 residues. Trimming cost V 0 bases and J 0 bases, with 11 bases left between them. Germline values: CDR1 SGHAT, CDR2 FQNNGV. CDR3 nucleotide sequence: TGTGCCAGCAGCTTAGAATTAGACAGAATGAACACTGAAGCTTTCTTT. Protein product: CASSLELDRMNTEAFF. Full variable domain (rest looked up from reference TRBV11-2 and TRBJ1-1): EAGVAQSPRYKIIEKRQSVAFWCNPISGHATLYWYQQILGQGPKLLIQFQNNGVVDDSQLPKDRFSAERLKGVDSTLKIQPAKLEDSAVYLCASSLELDRMNTEAFFGQGTRLTVV.

The chain carries TRBV6-6 and TRBJ2-1; D is possibly TRBD2 (6 bases). The CDR3 is 14 amino acids. Germline CDR1 is MNHNY and CDR2 is SVGAGI (reference sequence). V shed 5 bases and J shed 8 bases, with 16 bases lying between them. CDR3 in amino acids: CASSKALATDEQFF. The CDR3 nucleotides are TGTGCCAGCAGTAAGGCTCTAGCGACCGATGAGCAGTTCTTC.

The chain combines TRBV5-5 with TRBJ2-3; the D is unclear. Germline V gene sequence: CDR1 SGHKS, CDR2 YYEKEE (reference sequence). There are 13 residues in the CDR3. Trimming took off 3 bases at V and 2 bases at J, with 7 bases between the two ends. The DNA for the CDR3 is TGTGCCAGCAGCTCTTGGGCCACAGATACGCAGTATTTT. Encoded protein: CASSSWATDTQYF.

This clone showed up just once. The chain employs TRBV6-5 and TRBJ2-7; 8 nucleotides agree with TRBD1. CDR1 and CDR2 from the germline V gene are MNHEY and SVGAGI. CDR3 size: 15 residues. Germline trimming cut 4 bases from V and 5 bases from J; bases unmatched to any gene: 10. CDR3 loop: CASSSRPTGVDEQYF. In DNA form, the CDR3 reads TGTGCCAGCAGTTCAAGGCCGACAGGGGTCGACGAGCAGTACTTC.